The T cell receptor (beta chain) described here comes from a study of T cells after yellow fever vaccination. The CDR3 contains 15 residues. J gave up 1 base and V 6 bases, and 6 bases lay outside the gene matches. General study results and limits: At around 95% for CD4 and approximately 89% for CD8, most primary-vaccination clones showed up again after the booster.

This clonotype was counted ten times or more. Its antigen is currently unknown. TCRdb reanalysed the 5' RACE reads using MiXCR and keeps one entry per CDR3 protein. Of some 150,000 distinct CDR3 sequences listed, approximately 9.7% are singletons. The chain has TRBV12-3 or TRBV12-4 and TRBJ2-1; TRBD2 matches at 7 bases. The sequences come from CD8+ T cells sorted from PBMCs, collected 45 days after the yellow fever booster vaccination. The sequence was obtained from a man aged 18 to 35 who received the YFV17D yellow fever vaccine. The CDR3 is CASSRLASSYNEQFF. CDR3 DNA sequence: TGTGCCAGCAGCCGACTAGCTTCGTCCTACAATGAGCAGTTCTTC.